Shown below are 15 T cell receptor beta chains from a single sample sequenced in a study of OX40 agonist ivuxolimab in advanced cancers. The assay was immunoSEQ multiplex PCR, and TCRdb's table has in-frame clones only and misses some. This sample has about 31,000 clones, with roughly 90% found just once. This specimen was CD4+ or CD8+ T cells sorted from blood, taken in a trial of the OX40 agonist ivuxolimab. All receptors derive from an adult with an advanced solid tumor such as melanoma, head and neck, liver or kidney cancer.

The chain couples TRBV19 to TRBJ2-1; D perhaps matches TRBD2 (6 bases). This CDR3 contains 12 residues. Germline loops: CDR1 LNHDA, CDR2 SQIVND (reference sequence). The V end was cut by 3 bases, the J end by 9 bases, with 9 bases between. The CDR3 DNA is TGTGCCAGTAGTATCGGGCGGGGTGAGCAGTTCTTC. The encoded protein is CASSIGRGEQFF.

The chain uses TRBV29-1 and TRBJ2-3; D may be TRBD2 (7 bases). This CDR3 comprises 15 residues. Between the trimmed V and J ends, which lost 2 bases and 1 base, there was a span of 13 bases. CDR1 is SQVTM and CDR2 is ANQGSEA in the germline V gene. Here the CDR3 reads CSVESRGGGTDTQYF. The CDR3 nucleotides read TGCAGCGTTGAAAGCAGGGGAGGGGGCACAGATACGCAGTATTTT.

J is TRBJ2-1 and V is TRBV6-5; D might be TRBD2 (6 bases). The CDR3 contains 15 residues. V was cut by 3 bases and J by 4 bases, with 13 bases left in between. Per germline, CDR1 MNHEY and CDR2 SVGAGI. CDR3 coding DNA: TGTGCCAGCAGTTATGGGACTGGAGGTTACAATGAGCAGTTCTTC. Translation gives CASSYGTGGYNEQFF.

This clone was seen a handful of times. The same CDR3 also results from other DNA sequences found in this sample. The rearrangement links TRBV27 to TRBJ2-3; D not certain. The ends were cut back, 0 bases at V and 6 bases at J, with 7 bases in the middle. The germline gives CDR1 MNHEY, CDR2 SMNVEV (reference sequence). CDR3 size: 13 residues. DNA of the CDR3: TGTGCCAGCAGTTTATCCCGCCCGGATACGCAGTATTTT. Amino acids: CASSLSRPDTQYF.

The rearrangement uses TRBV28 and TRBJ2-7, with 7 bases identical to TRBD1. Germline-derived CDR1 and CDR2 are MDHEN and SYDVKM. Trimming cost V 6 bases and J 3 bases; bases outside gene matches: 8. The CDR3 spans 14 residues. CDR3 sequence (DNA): TGTGCCAGCAGCCCCTGGACAGGAGACTACGAGCAGTACTTC. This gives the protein CASSPWTGDYEQYF.

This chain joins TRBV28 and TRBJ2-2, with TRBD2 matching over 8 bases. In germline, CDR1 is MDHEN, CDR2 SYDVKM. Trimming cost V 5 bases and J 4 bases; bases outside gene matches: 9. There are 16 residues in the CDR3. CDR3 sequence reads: CASSPPPGRGTGELFF. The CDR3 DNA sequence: TGTGCCAGCAGTCCCCCTCCCGGGAGGGGCACCGGGGAGCTGTTTTTT.

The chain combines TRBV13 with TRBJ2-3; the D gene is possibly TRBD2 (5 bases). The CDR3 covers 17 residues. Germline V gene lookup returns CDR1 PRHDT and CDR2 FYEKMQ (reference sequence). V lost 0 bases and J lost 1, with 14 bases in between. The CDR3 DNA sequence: TGTGCCAGCAGCTTAGGGGTACTGGAGGTGGGCACAGATACGCAGTATTTT. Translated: CASSLGVLEVGTDTQYF. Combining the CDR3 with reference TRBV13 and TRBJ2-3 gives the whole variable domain AAGVIQSPRHLIKEKRETATLKCYPIPRHDTVYWYQQGPGQDPQFLISFYEKMQSDKGSIPDRFSAQQFSDYHSELNMSSLELGDSALYFCASSLGVLEVGTDTQYFGPGTRLTVL.

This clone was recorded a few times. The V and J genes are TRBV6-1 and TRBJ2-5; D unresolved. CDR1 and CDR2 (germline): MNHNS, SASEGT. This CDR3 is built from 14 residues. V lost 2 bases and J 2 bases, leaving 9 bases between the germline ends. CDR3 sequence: CASSELSEQETQYF. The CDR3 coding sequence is TGTGCCAGCAGTGAACTCTCGGAACAAGAGACCCAGTACTTC.

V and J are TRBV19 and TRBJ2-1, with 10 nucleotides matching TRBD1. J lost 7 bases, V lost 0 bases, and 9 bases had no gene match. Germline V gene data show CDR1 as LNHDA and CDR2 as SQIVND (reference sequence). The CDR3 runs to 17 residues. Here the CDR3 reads CASSIDYYRDRGNEQFF. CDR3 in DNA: TGTGCCAGTAGTATAGACTACTACCGGGACAGGGGAAATGAGCAGTTCTTC. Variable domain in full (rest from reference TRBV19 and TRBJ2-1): DGGITQSPKYLFRKEGQNVTLSCEQNLNHDAMYWYRQDPGQGLRLIYYSQIVNDFQKGDIAEGYSVSREKKESFPLTVTSAQKNPTAFYLCASSIDYYRDRGNEQFFGPGTRLTVL.

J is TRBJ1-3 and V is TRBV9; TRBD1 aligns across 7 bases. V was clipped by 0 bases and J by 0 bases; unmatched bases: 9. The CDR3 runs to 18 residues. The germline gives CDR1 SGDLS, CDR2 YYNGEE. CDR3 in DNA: TGTGCCAGCAGCGTAGAGGAGGACAGGCCTAGCTCTGGAAACACCATATATTTT. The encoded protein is CASSVEEDRPSSGNTIYF.

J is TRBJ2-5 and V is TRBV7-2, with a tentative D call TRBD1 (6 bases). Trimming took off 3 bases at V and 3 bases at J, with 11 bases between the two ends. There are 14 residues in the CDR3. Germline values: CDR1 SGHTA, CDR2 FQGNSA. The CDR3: CASSLNRAKETQYF. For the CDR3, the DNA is TGTGCCAGCAGCTTGAACAGGGCAAAAGAGACCCAGTACTTC.

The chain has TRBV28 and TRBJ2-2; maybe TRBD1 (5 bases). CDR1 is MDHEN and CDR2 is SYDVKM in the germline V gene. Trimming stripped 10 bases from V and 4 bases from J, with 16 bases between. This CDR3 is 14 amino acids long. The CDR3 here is CAIRAGRATGELFF. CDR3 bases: TGTGCCATCAGGGCAGGCAGGGCCACCGGGGAGCTGTTTTTT. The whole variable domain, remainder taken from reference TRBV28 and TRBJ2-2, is DVKVTQSSRYLVKRTGEKVFLECVQDMDHENMFWYRQDPGLGLRLIYFSYDVKMKEKGDIPEGYSVSREKKERFSLILESASTNQTSMYLCAIRAGRATGELFFGEGSRLTVL.

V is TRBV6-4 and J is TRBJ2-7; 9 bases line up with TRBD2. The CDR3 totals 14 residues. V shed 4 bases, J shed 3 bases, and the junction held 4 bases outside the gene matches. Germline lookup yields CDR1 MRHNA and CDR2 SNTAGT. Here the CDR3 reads CASSAEAGGYEQYF. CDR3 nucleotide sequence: TGTGCCAGCAGTGCCGAAGCGGGAGGCTACGAGCAGTACTTC.

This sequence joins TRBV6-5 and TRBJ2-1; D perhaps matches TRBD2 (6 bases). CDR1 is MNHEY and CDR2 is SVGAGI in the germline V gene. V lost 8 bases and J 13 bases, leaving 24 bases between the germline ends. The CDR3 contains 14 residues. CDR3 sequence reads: CASSYRADGTLQFF. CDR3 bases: TGTGCCAGCTCCTACCGGGCGGATGGGACTCTACAGTTCTTC.

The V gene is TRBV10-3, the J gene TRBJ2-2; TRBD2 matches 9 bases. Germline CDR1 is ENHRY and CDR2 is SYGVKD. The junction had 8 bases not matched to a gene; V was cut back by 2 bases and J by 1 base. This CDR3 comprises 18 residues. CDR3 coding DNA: TGTGCCATCAGTGAGCCCCCTACGACTAGCGGGAACACCGGGGAGCTGTTTTTT. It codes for CAISEPPTTSGNTGELFF.